The rows below give T cell receptor beta chains drawn from one sample of a study of cytomegalovirus exposure and HLA in healthy donors. Sequencing used immunoSEQ multiplex PCR; TCRdb keeps in-frame clones, though not all of them. Reported are about 140,000 clones; the ten largest clones contain 0.96%. Material for sequencing was PBMCs. The source is a male donor in good health and CMV-seronegative. Each CDR3 is given with its conserved first and last residue. Each record gives: V gene, J gene, D gene, CDR3 length, CDR3 protein, CDR3 DNA. D genes are given only for firm matches.

V: TRBV27; J: TRBJ1-5; D: .; length: 12; CDR3: CASGGGNQPQHF; DNA: TGTGCCAGCGGGGGCGGGAATCAGCCCCAGCATTTT
V: TRBV18; J: TRBJ2-3; D: TRBD2; length: 19; CDR3: CASSPSSGGGGNMRDTQYF; DNA: TGTGCCAGCTCACCAAGTAGCGGTGGCGGGGGGAATATGCGAGATACGCAGTATTTT
V: TRBV9; J: TRBJ1-1; D: .; length: 15; CDR3: CASSVEAGVDTEAFF; DNA: TGTGCCAGCAGCGTAGAGGCAGGGGTTGACACTGAAGCTTTCTTT
V: TRBV4-3; J: TRBJ1-3; D: .; length: 17; CDR3: CASSQGVSQLSGNTIYF; DNA: TGCGCCAGCAGCCAGGGAGTTTCACAGCTTTCTGGAAACACCATATATTTT
V: TRBV5-4; J: TRBJ1-1; D: TRBD1; length: 13; CDR3: CASSSGQGPEAFF; DNA: TGTGCCAGCAGCTCGGGACAGGGTCCTGAAGCTTTCTTT
V: TRBV7-8; J: TRBJ2-7; D: TRBD2; length: 14; CDR3: CASSPSGGAYEQYF; DNA: TGTGCCAGCAGCCCCAGCGGGGGCGCGTACGAGCAGTACTTC
V: TRBV10-3; J: TRBJ2-7; D: TRBD1; length: 13; CDR3: CAISWDRVNEQYF; DNA: TGTGCCATCAGCTGGGACAGGGTCAACGAGCAGTACTTC
V: TRBV29-1; J: TRBJ2-6; D: TRBD1; length: 18; CDR3: CSVDWTGAVTSGANVLTF; DNA: TGCAGCGTCGACTGGACAGGGGCCGTCACCTCTGGGGCCAACGTCCTGACTTTC
V: TRBV7-8; J: TRBJ2-2; D: .; length: 16; CDR3: CASSPPGLENTGELFF; DNA: TGTGCCAGCAGCCCCCCCGGACTGGAAAACACCGGGGAGCTGTTTTTT
V: TRBV11-2; J: TRBJ1-2; D: .; length: 13; CDR3: CASSLTENYGYTF; DNA: TGTGCCAGCAGCTTGACAGAGAATTATGGCTACACCTTC
V: TRBV5-1; J: TRBJ2-1; D: TRBD2; length: 16; CDR3: CASSLSGTSFGNEQFF; DNA: TGCGCCAGCAGCTTATCCGGGACTAGCTTTGGCAATGAGCAGTTCTTC
V: TRBV7-8; J: TRBJ1-2; D: .; length: 15; CDR3: CASSLVAGGNYGYTF; DNA: TGTGCCAGCAGCTTAGTAGCTGGGGGCAACTATGGCTACACCTTC
V: TRBV19; J: TRBJ2-5; D: TRBD1; length: 13; CDR3: CASSINRQGARYF; DNA: TGTGCCAGTAGTATCAACCGACAGGGGGCAAGGTACTTC
V: TRBV11-2; J: TRBJ2-1; D: .; length: 11; CDR3: CASRYGLWQFF; DNA: TGTGCCAGCAGGTATGGGCTTTGGCAGTTCTTC
V: TRBV28; J: TRBJ1-5; D: .; length: 17; CDR3: CASSPPVAAYSNQPQHF; DNA: TGTGCCAGCAGCCCCCCCGTGGCAGCGTATAGCAATCAGCCCCAGCATTTT
V: TRBV5-1; J: TRBJ1-1; D: .; length: 16; CDR3: CASSLGLRQLNTEAFF; DNA: TGCGCCAGCAGCTTGGGCTTAAGACAGTTGAACACTGAAGCTTTCTTT